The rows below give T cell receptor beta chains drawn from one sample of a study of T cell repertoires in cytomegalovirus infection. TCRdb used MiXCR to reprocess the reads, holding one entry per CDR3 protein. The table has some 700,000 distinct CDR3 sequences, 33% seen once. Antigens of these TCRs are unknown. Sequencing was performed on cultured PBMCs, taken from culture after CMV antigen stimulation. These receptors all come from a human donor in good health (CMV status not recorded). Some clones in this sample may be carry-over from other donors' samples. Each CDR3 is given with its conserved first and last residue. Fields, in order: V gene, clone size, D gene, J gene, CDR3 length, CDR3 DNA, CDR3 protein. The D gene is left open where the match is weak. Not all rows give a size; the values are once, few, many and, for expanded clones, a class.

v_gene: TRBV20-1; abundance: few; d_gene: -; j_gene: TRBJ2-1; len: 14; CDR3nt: TGCAGTGCTAGGAGGCGGGACAGATACAATGAGCAGTTCTTC; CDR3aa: CSARRRDRYNEQFF
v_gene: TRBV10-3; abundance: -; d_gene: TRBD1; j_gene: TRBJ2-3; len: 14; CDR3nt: TGTGCCATCAGTCGGGACAGAGGTGGAGATACGCAGTATTTT; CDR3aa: CAISRDRGGDTQYF
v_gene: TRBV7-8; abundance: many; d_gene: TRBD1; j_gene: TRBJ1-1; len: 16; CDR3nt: TGTGCCACCACTAGACAGGGGTCTACCCTGAACACTGAAGCTTTCTTT; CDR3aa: CATTRQGSTLNTEAFF
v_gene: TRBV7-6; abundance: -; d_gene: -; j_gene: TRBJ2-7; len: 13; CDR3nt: TGTGCCAGCAGCTTAAACTGGATGGGCGAGCAGTACTTC; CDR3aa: CASSLNWMGEQYF
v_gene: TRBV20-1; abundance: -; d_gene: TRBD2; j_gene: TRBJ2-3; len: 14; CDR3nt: TGCAGTGCCCGAGGGGCTAGCGGATCAGATACGCAGTATTTT; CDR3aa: CSARGASGSDTQYF
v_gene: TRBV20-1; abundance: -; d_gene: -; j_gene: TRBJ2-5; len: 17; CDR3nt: TGCAGTGCTAGCCTTTTCGGGGCCTCGATACTCCAAGAGACCCAGTACTTC; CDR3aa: CSASLFGASILQETQYF
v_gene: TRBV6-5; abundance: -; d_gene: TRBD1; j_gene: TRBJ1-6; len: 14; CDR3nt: TGTGCCAGCAGTTCGACAGGGGGCTTGTCACCCCTCCACTTT; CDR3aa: CASSSTGGLSPLHF
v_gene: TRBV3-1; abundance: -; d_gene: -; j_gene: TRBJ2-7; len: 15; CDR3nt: TGTGCCAGCAGCCAAGCCCACGGGGCAGTCTACGAGCAGTACTTC; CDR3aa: CASSQAHGAVYEQYF
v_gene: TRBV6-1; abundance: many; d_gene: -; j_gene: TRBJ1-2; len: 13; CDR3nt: TGTGCCAGCAATAGACAGGACTTCTATGGCTACACCTTC; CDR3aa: CASNRQDFYGYTF
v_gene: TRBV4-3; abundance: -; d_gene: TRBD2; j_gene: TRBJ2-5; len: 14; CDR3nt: TGCGCCAGCAGCCAACTAGCGGACCAAGAGACCCAGTACTTC; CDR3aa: CASSQLADQETQYF
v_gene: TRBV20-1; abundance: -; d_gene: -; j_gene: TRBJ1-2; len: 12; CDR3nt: TGCAGTGCTCCCTACATTTACTATGGCTACACCTTC; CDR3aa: CSAPYIYYGYTF
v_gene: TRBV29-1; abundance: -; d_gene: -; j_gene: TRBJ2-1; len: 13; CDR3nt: TGCAGCGCTTGCGTGGCCGCCTACAATGAGCAGTTCTTC; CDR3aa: CSACVAAYNEQFF
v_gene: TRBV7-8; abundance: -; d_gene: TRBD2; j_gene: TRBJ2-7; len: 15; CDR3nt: TGTGCCAGCAGCGGGTGGGGGGGGAGCTCCTACGAGCAGTACTTC; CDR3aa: CASSGWGGSSYEQYF
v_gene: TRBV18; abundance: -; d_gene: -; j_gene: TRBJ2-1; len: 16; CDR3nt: TGTGTCAGCTCACCAAATCAGGCTAGCATCTCTACTGAGCAGTTCTTC; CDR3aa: CVSSPNQASISTEQFF
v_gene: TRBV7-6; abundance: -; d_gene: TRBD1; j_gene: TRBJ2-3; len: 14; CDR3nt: TGTGCCAGCAGCTTAGTAGGACAGGATGATACGCAGTATTTT; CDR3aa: CASSLVGQDDTQYF
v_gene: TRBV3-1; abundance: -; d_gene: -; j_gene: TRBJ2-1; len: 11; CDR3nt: TGTGCCAGCAGCCATCGATGGGGGCAGTTCTTC; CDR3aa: CASSHRWGQFF
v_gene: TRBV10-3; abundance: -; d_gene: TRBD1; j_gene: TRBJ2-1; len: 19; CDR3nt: TGTGCCATCAGTGAGTCAACATTAAGGTATCGACAGGGGTACAATGAGCAGTTCTTC; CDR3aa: CAISESTLRYRQGYNEQFF
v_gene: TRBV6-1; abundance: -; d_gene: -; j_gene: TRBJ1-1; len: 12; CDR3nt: TGTGCCAGCATTCAGCAGGGGCCTGAAGCTTTCTTT; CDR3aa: CASIQQGPEAFF
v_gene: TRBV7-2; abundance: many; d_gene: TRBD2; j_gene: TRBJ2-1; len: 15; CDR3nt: TGTGCCAGCAGCCCCGGGGGGTGGGACTTCAATGAGCAGTTCTTC; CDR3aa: CASSPGGWDFNEQFF
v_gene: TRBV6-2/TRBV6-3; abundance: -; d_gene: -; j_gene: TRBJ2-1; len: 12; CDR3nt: TGTGCCAGCAGCAGAGGGTGGAATGAGCAGTTCTTC; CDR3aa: CASSRGWNEQFF
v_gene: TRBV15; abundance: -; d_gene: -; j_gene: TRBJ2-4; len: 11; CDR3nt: TGTGCCACCAGCAGGAGAAACATTCAGTACTTC; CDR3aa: CATSRRNIQYF
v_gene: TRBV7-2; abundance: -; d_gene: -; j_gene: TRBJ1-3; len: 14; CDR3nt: TGTGCCAGCAGCTTAGTATGGCGGGGAAACACCATATATTTT; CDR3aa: CASSLVWRGNTIYF
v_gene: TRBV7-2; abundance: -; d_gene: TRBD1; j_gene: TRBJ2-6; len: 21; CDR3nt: TGTGCCAGCAGCCGAGGATTAGCGACAGGGCACACCAGCTCTGGGGCCAACGTCCTGACTTTC; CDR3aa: CASSRGLATGHTSSGANVLTF
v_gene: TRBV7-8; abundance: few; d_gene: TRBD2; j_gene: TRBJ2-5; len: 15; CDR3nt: TGTGCCAGCAGCCTTTCCGGAGGGCTAGCGGGGACCCAGTACTTC; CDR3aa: CASSLSGGLAGTQYF
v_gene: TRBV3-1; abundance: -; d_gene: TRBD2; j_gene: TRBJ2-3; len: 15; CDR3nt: TGTGCCAGCAGCCTCGTCACTAGCGGGAGGGATACGCAGTATTTT; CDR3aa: CASSLVTSGRDTQYF
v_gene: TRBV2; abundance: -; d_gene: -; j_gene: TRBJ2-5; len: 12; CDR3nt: TGTGCCAGCAGTAGGCGTCTAGAGACCCAGTACTTC; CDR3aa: CASSRRLETQYF